One sample yielded the 25 T cell receptor beta chains listed below, sequenced in a study of shared clonotypes between healthy human individuals. Naive CD8 cells lacked CD45RO, underwent positive selection for CCR7 and left out terminally differentiated effector memory CD45RA+ cells. Only in-frame clones appear in the TCRdb table, and some are missing; sequencing was by immunoSEQ multiplex PCR. Of some 1,900,000 clones listed, about 95% are singletons. The sample was naive CD8+ T cells sorted from blood. The receptors derive from a man between 18 and 29 years old in good health.

The V call is TRBV13, the J call TRBJ2-4, with TRBD2 matching 7 bases. Germline lookup yields CDR1 PRHDT and CDR2 FYEKMQ (reference sequence). There are 14 residues in the CDR3. V gave up 7 bases and J gave up 9 bases; unmatched junction bases: 12. DNA of the CDR3: TGTGCCAGCACTGGTGGACTAGAGGATGGCATTCAGTACTTC. This encodes CASTGGLEDGIQYF.

J is TRBJ2-1 and V is TRBV7-9, with a tentative D call TRBD1 (5 bases). V was cut by 10 bases and J by 7 bases, with 20 bases left in between. The CDR3 length is 14 residues. The germline gives CDR1 SEHNR, CDR2 FQNEAQ (reference sequence). The CDR3 nucleotides are TGTGCCACCCAGCTAATAGGGGAAGGGAATGAGCAGTTCTTC. Translation gives CATQLIGEGNEQFF.

The chain uses TRBV10-3 and TRBJ2-7, with D perhaps TRBD1 (6 bases). V lost 6 bases, J lost 7 bases, and 22 bases lay in between. The CDR3 is 15 residues long. The V gene's germline CDR1 is ENHRY and CDR2 SYGVKD. This chain's CDR3 is CAIRDIEGHGSEQYF. CDR3 bases: TGTGCCATCAGGGACATTGAGGGACACGGCAGTGAGCAGTACTTC.

A note on this clone: This sample includes further DNA sequences coding for the same CDR3. This rearrangement joins TRBV6-5 to TRBJ1-2; D uncertain. The CDR3 length is 11 residues. Trimming took 6 bases from V and 4 from J, leaving 6 bases between them. Germline values: CDR1 MNHEY, CDR2 SVGAGI. This CDR3 is CASRGGYGYTF. In DNA, the CDR3 is TGTGCCAGCAGAGGCGGCTATGGCTACACCTTC.

Remarks on this clone: An end of the junction does not agree with germline; a read error may underlie this. The rearrangement joins TRBV6-5 to TRBJ1-6, with D unclear. Germline CDR1 MNHEY, CDR2 SVGAGI. The CDR3 is 15 residues long. DNA for the CDR3: TGTGCCAGCAGTTACGGTCCCCTCTATGATTCACCCCTCCACTTT. It yields the protein CASSYGPLYDSPLHF.

The DNA for the CDR3 is TGTGCCAGCAGTGAAGGTCCCTCGGGAGGGGAGACCCAGTACTTC. Translating gives CASSEGPSGGETQYF. The chain uses TRBV6-1 and TRBJ2-5; 8 positions agree with TRBD2. Germline assignment: CDR1 MNHNS and CDR2 SASEGT. This CDR3 is 15 amino acids long. V was pared by 1 base and J by 5 bases, with 6 bases of the junction left unmatched.

The J gene is TRBJ2-3, the V gene TRBV7-8; a weak D match, TRBD1 (5 bases). Germline V gene lookup returns CDR1 SGHVS and CDR2 FQNEAQ. The CDR3 extends over 14 amino acids. V dropped 3 bases and J dropped 0 bases, with 7 bases sitting between them. For the CDR3, the DNA is TGTGCCAGCAGCTTGAGACAGAGCACAGATACGCAGTATTTT. It codes for CASSLRQSTDTQYF.

J is TRBJ2-7 and V is TRBV13; 9 bases align to TRBD1. The CDR3 spans 13 residues. Germline lookup yields CDR1 PRHDT and CDR2 FYEKMQ (reference sequence). J lost 5 bases, V lost 5 bases, and 4 bases had no gene match. CDR3 loop: CASSMTGGNEQYF. The DNA for the CDR3 is TGTGCCAGCAGCATGACAGGGGGTAACGAGCAGTACTTC.

V is TRBV5-1 and J is TRBJ1-5, with 9 bases matching TRBD1. J gave up 3 bases and V 3 bases, and 4 bases lay outside the gene matches. CDR1 and CDR2 from the germline V gene are SGHRS and YFSETQ. This CDR3 contains 15 residues. In DNA form, the CDR3 reads TGCGCCAGCAGCTGGGGGACAGGGTACAATCAGCCCCAGCATTTT. Residues: CASSWGTGYNQPQHF.

The chain couples TRBV4-1 to TRBJ2-7, with TRBD2 matching 9 bases. The CDR3 runs 15 residues. Germline V CDR1 and CDR2: MGHRA, YSYEKL. V lost 0 bases to trimming and J lost 5 bases; unmatched junction nucleotides: 5. CDR3 sequence (DNA): TGCGCCAGCAGCCAAGATAGGCGGGAGGGCAACGAGCAGTACTTC. This encodes CASSQDRREGNEQYF.

J is TRBJ2-1 and V is TRBV19; D is perhaps TRBD1 (6 bases). This CDR3 spans 16 amino acids. Trimming shortened V by 6 bases and J by 1 base, and 16 bases separated the two germline ends. The germline V gene has CDR1 LNHDA and CDR2 SQIVND (reference sequence). CDR3: CASRPTGEGSYNEQFF. The CDR3 DNA follows: TGTGCCAGTAGGCCGACAGGTGAAGGGTCCTACAATGAGCAGTTCTTC.

The chain has TRBV28 and TRBJ1-2; D is possibly TRBD1 (5 bases). Germline CDR1 reads MDHEN; CDR2 reads SYDVKM. The length of the CDR3 is 16 residues. Trimming left V 8 bases short and J 0 bases short, with 19 bases between. CDR3 nucleotide sequence: TGTGCCAGCTTCCTCGGTAATAGGGGACCTAACTATGGCTACACCTTC. It encodes CASFLGNRGPNYGYTF.

The sample holds one count of this clone. The chain recombines TRBV6-5 with TRBJ2-3; unclear D gene. The length of the CDR3 is 13 residues. V lost 1 base and J 2 bases, leaving 4 bases between the germline ends. Germline CDR1 is MNHEY and CDR2 is SVGAGI. The CDR3 nucleotides read TGTGCCAGCAGTTACTGGGCCACAGATACGCAGTATTTT. Encoded protein: CASSYWATDTQYF.

To note about this clone: An end of the junction differs from the germline gene, which may be a read error. The J gene is TRBJ1-5, the V gene TRBV7-7, with D uncertain. The germline gives CDR1 SSHAT, CDR2 FNYEAQ (reference sequence). The CDR3 is 14 amino acids. The CDR3 region has the DNA TGTGCTAGCAGCTTAGCTTCCCCCCTGGGCCCCCAGCATTTT. It translates to CASSLASPLGPQHF.

V and J are TRBV28 and TRBJ1-4; maybe TRBD1 (6 bases). V was pared by 8 bases and J by 7 bases, with 14 bases between. CDR1 is MDHEN and CDR2 is SYDVKM in the germline V gene. This CDR3 comprises 13 residues. The CDR3 protein is CASESGGGEKLFF. The CDR3 DNA follows: TGTGCCAGCGAGAGTGGGGGCGGTGAAAAACTGTTTTTT.

This chain links TRBV27 with TRBJ1-2, with D possibly TRBD1 on 6 matching bases. The germline V and J ends were trimmed by 3 bases and 4 bases, with 15 bases remaining between them. The CDR3 has 15 amino acids. CDR1 and CDR2 (germline): MNHEY, SMNVEV (reference sequence). The CDR3 loop reads CASSLGPPGAYGYTF. CDR3 in DNA: TGTGCCAGCAGTTTGGGCCCCCCAGGGGCCTATGGCTACACCTTC.

V is TRBV19 and J is TRBJ1-3; TRBD1 might be the D (5 bases). The V end was cut by 6 bases, the J end by 0 bases, with 12 bases between. In germline, CDR1 is LNHDA, CDR2 SQIVND (reference sequence). The CDR3 covers 15 residues. The CDR3 coding sequence is TGTGCCAGTAGGCCGCAGGGAGGCTCTGGAAACACCATATATTTT. Encoded protein: CASRPQGGSGNTIYF.

Concerning this clone itself: The same CDR3 arises from other DNA sequences in this sample as well. This chain connects TRBV5-1 to TRBJ2-1; 8 bases match TRBD1. Germline assignment: CDR1 SGHRS and CDR2 YFSETQ. This CDR3 has 15 amino acids. J was trimmed by 0 bases and V by 1 base; bases with no gene match: 0. Here the CDR3 reads CASSLTGGSYNEQFF. The DNA for the CDR3 is TGCGCCAGCAGCTTGACAGGGGGCTCCTACAATGAGCAGTTCTTC.

The chain is built from TRBV29-1 and TRBJ2-7, with 7 bases identical to TRBD2. The CDR3 loop spans 13 amino acids. CDR1 is SQVTM, CDR2 ANQGSEA, per germline. V dropped 4 bases and J dropped 2; count of bases not matched to a gene: 5. CDR3 sequence reads: CSVGAGVTYEQYF. The CDR3, as DNA: TGCAGCGTTGGTGCGGGGGTCACCTACGAGCAGTACTTC.

The chain has TRBV9 and TRBJ2-5; no definite D call. The V gene lost 0 bases and the J gene lost 0 bases, with 9 bases spanning the gap. This CDR3 has 15 amino acids. Germline V CDR1 and CDR2: SGDLS, YYNGEE. As DNA, the CDR3 is TGTGCCAGCAGCGTAGATTCGGTTTACCAAGAGACCCAGTACTTC. Residues: CASSVDSVYQETQYF.

V usage is TRBV5-1 and J usage is TRBJ2-7; TRBD1 aligns across 9 bases. The junction had 6 bases not matched to a gene; V was cut back by 2 bases and J by 3 bases. Germline V CDR1 and CDR2: SGHRS, YFSETQ. The CDR3 totals 15 residues. The CDR3 DNA reads TGCGCCAGCAGCTTCTACCCGACAGGGGGCTACGAGCAGTACTTC. This translates into CASSFYPTGGYEQYF.

This sequence joins TRBV5-4 and TRBJ2-4; TRBD2 is a possible D gene (5 bases). This CDR3 contains 14 residues. The V gene lost 4 bases and the J gene lost 0 bases, with 8 bases spanning the gap. CDR1 and CDR2 from the germline V gene are SGHNT and YYREEE (reference sequence). Here the CDR3 reads CASSGEGAKNIQYF. CDR3 DNA: TGTGCCAGCAGCGGAGAGGGAGCCAAAAACATTCAGTACTTC.

This chain uses TRBV4-1 with TRBJ2-7; 11 bases match TRBD1. CDR3 length: 17 residues. CDR1 is MGHRA and CDR2 is YSYEKL in the germline V gene. The junction had 12 bases not matched to a gene; V was cut back by 2 bases and J by 6 bases. CDR3 in DNA: TGCGCCAGCAGCCAACCCTTCCGAACCGGGACAGGGGGCGAGCAGTACTTC. Its translation: CASSQPFRTGTGGEQYF.

V and J are TRBV2 and TRBJ2-7; no definite D call. This CDR3 spans 16 amino acids. Germline V gene sequence: CDR1 SNHLY, CDR2 FYNNEI. V was clipped by 1 base and J by 0 bases, with 13 bases between them. The CDR3 sequence is CASSEEWVGISYEQYF. CDR3 nucleotide sequence: TGTGCCAGCAGTGAAGAGTGGGTAGGCATCTCCTACGAGCAGTACTTC. Together with reference TRBV2 and TRBJ2-7, the CDR3 gives the full variable domain: EPEVTQTPSHQVTQMGQEVILRCVPISNHLYFYWYRQILGQKVEFLVSFYNNEISEKSEIFDDQFSVERPDGSNFTLKIRSTKLEDSAMYFCASSEEWVGISYEQYFGPGTRLTVT.

This chain links TRBV27 with TRBJ2-7, with 14 positions matching TRBD2. This CDR3 contains 16 residues. From germline, CDR1 is MNHEY and CDR2 SMNVEV (reference sequence). The V segment lost 5 bases and the J segment 4 bases; nucleotides outside the gene matches: 7. The CDR3 sequence is CASSLLGLAGDYEQYF. As DNA, the CDR3 is TGTGCCAGCAGTCTCCTGGGACTAGCGGGAGATTACGAGCAGTACTTC.